This T cell receptor (beta chain) was sequenced for a study of OX40 agonist ivuxolimab in advanced cancers. CDR1 is SEHNR and CDR2 is FQNEAQ in the germline V gene (reference sequence). V was clipped by 5 bases and J by 4 bases; unmatched bases: 4. The CDR3 is 14 amino acids. The repertoire was sequenced with immunoSEQ multiplex PCR; TCRdb's copy has only in-frame clones and lacks some. The sample consists of approximately 96,000 clones, 90% of them appearing once. The chain is built from TRBV7-9 and TRBJ2-5, with 10 bases matching TRBD2. This TCR derives from an adult with an advanced solid tumor such as melanoma, head and neck, liver or kidney cancer. Sequencing used CD4+ or CD8+ T cells sorted from blood, obtained in a trial of the OX40 agonist ivuxolimab. CDR3 DNA sequence: TGTGCCAGCAGCACTGGGACTAGCGCAGAGACCCAGTACTTC. Translating gives CASSTGTSAETQYF.